One sample yielded the 27 T cell receptor beta chains listed below, sequenced in a study of T-cell reconstitution after alpha-beta-depleted transplantation in children. Preparation of the TCRbeta library was carried out with unique molecular identifiers. From the PCR reads, TCRdb called clonotypes with MiXCR, one entry per CDR3 protein. The sample has about 610,000 distinct CDR3 sequences; roughly a tenth are singletons. Sample: PBMCs from the stem cell graft donor, taken from the stem cell graft. The receptors originated from a human donor who donated a stem cell graft to a child with acute myeloid leukemia.

In its sample, this clonotype was seen many times. DNA of the CDR3: TGTGCCAGCAGTTTAAGGACAGGGGAGAACACTGAAGCTTTCTTT. The encoded protein is CASSLRTGENTEAFF. V usage is TRBV12-3 or TRBV12-4 and J usage is TRBJ1-1; 9 nucleotides agree with TRBD1. Germline trimming cut 2 bases from V and 1 base from J; bases unmatched to any gene: 2. This CDR3 contains 15 residues.

This clonotype has at least ten counts. The rearrangement uses TRBV20-1 and TRBJ2-5, with 8 bases lining up with TRBD1. The CDR3 has 13 residues. J lost 5 bases, V lost 5 bases, and 7 bases had no gene match. Germline CDR1 DFQATT, CDR2 SNEGSKA (reference sequence). For the CDR3, the DNA is TGCAGTGCTCGGGGACAGGAGGGGGAGACCCAGTACTTC. Protein sequence: CSARGQEGETQYF.

This clonotype was observed many times. The genes are TRBV12-3 or TRBV12-4 and TRBJ1-1, with a possible D match to TRBD1 (5 bases). The CDR3 covers 12 residues. V was cut by 3 bases and J by 11 bases, with 13 bases left in between. The chain's CDR3 is CASSFDRAGAFF. In DNA, the CDR3 is TGTGCCAGCAGTTTCGATCGGGCAGGGGCTTTCTTT.

The CDR3 DNA sequence: TGCGCCAGCAGCTTTTCGGGACAGAACACTGAAGCTTTCTTT. Its protein is CASSFSGQNTEAFF. The V gene is TRBV5-1, the J gene TRBJ1-1, with a weak D call TRBD1 (6 bases). Germline lookup yields CDR1 SGHRS and CDR2 YFSETQ. The CDR3 length is 14 residues. Trimming cost V 2 bases and J 1 base, with 9 bases left between them.

The rearrangement links TRBV7-2 to TRBJ2-4; 7 bases are a match to TRBD1. CDR3 size: 14 residues. Germline loops: CDR1 SGHTA, CDR2 FQGNSA. V lost 4 bases to trimming and J lost 9 bases; unmatched junction nucleotides: 9. This CDR3 reads CASSSPGQRAIQYF. CDR3 DNA sequence: TGTGCCAGCAGCTCTCCGGGACAGAGGGCCATTCAGTACTTC.

As to this clonotype: Here the CDR3 omits its conserved ending phenylalanine or tryptophan, so a read error is the likely source. CDR3 sequence: CSFSMNTGELFY. CDR3 coding DNA: TGCAGCTTCAGCATGAACACCGGGGAGCTGTTTTAT. The chain is built from TRBV29-1 and TRBJ2-2, with D unclear. This CDR3 spans 12 amino acids. Trimming left V 8 bases short and J 1 base short, with 8 bases between. Germline V gives CDR1 SQVTM, CDR2 ANQGSEA.

This clonotype was picked up many times. The genes are TRBV30 and TRBJ2-4; D unclear. The CDR3 length is 13 residues. Germline V gene sequence: CDR1 GTSNPN, CDR2 SVGIG (reference sequence). With 5 bases removed from V and 5 bases from J, the gap between germline ends came to 13 bases. Here the CDR3 reads CAWCRKAQNIQYF. CDR3 in DNA: TGTGCCTGGTGCCGAAAGGCCCAAAACATTCAGTACTTC.

The chain couples TRBV12-3 or TRBV12-4 to TRBJ1-1; unclear D gene. Trimming took 2 bases from V and 4 from J, leaving 8 bases between them. This CDR3 is 13 amino acids long. The CDR3 DNA reads as TGTGCCAGCAGTTTATTTTTCATCACTGAAGCTTTCTTT. Its protein product is CASSLFFITEAFF.

This clonotype was seen only a few times. The chain carries TRBV6-1 and TRBJ1-1, with D perhaps TRBD1 (6 bases). CDR1 MNHNS and CDR2 SASEGT come from the germline V gene. V lost 5 bases to trimming and J lost 5 bases, with 12 bases between them. CDR3 length: 13 residues. The CDR3, as DNA: TGTGCCAGCAGTACCCCAGGGGTTACTGAAGCTTTCTTT. It specifies CASSTPGVTEAFF.

The chain joins TRBV4-2 to TRBJ2-3; 14 bases are shared with TRBD2. CDR1 is LGHNA and CDR2 is YNFKEQ in the germline V gene. The CDR3 totals 18 residues. With 0 bases clipped from V and 3 bases from J, the junction kept 5 bases outside the gene matches. CDR3 in amino acids: CASSQETSGRGSTDTQYF. CDR3 in DNA: TGTGCCAGCAGCCAAGAGACTAGCGGGAGGGGGTCTACAGATACGCAGTATTTT.

This clonotype was found many times. The chain carries TRBV29-1 and TRBJ1-2, with D unresolved. The CDR3 is made up of 13 amino acids. Trimming took 4 bases from V and 0 from J, leaving 9 bases between them. CDR1 is SQVTM and CDR2 is ANQGSEA in the germline V gene. The CDR3 sequence: CSVVPEANYGYTF. The DNA for the CDR3 is TGCAGCGTTGTCCCAGAAGCTAACTATGGCTACACCTTC.

The chain links TRBV18 to TRBJ2-1, with 8 bases fitting TRBD2. Germline-derived CDR1 and CDR2 are KGHSH and LQKENI. CDR3 length: 16 residues. Unmatched junction bases numbered 8, after V lost 0 bases and J lost 7 bases. CDR3 bases: TGTGCCAGCTCACCACCGACTAGCGTGGGGACAAATGAGCAGTTCTTC. Protein product: CASSPPTSVGTNEQFF.

The chain is built from TRBV4-3 and TRBJ1-6; D possibly corresponds to TRBD1 (5 bases). Germline V lookup: CDR1 LGHNA, CDR2 YSLEER. The germline V and J ends were trimmed by 3 bases and 11 bases, with 17 bases remaining between them. The CDR3 loop spans 15 amino acids. The CDR3 nucleotides read TGCGCCAGCAGCCAGGACACCAGTTGGGATGCACCCCTCCACTTT. As protein: CASSQDTSWDAPLHF.

This clonotype was seen ten or more times. This rearrangement joins TRBV5-1 to TRBJ1-6; TRBD1 might be the D (6 bases). This CDR3 is built from 14 residues. Germline V CDR1 and CDR2: SGHRS, YFSETQ. Trimming removed 4 bases at V and 10 bases at J, with 15 bases between. CDR3 coding DNA: TGCGCCAGCAGCACGGGGGACATAGGGTCACCCCTCCACTTT. It codes for CASSTGDIGSPLHF. The variable domain in full, completed from reference TRBV5-1 and TRBJ1-6, reads KAGVTQTPRYLIKTRGQQVTLSCSPISGHRSVSWYQQTPGQGLQFLFEYFSETQRNKGNFPGRFSGRQFSNSRSEMNVSTLELGDSALYLCASSTGDIGSPLHFGNGTRLTVT.

The V call is TRBV5-1, the J call TRBJ2-1, with D perhaps TRBD1 (6 bases). Trimming removed 1 base at V and 12 bases at J, with 14 bases between. The CDR3 has 13 residues. Per the germline V gene, CDR1 is SGHRS and CDR2 is YFSETQ. CDR3 loop: CASSLQQGSMQFF. The CDR3, as DNA: TGCGCCAGCAGCTTGCAACAGGGCAGTATGCAGTTCTTC.

This clonotype was counted between two and nine times. This chain joins TRBV28 and TRBJ2-7, with TRBD2 as a possible D gene (6 bases). Trimming stripped 6 bases from V and 4 bases from J, with 16 bases between. CDR1 MDHEN and CDR2 SYDVKM come from the germline V gene. This CDR3 has 14 amino acids. The CDR3 sequence is CASSLPGDRYEQYF. DNA for the CDR3: TGTGCCAGCAGCCTCCCGGGGGACCGTTACGAGCAGTACTTC.

The V call is TRBV6-1, the J call TRBJ1-5, with 8 bases lining up with TRBD1. This CDR3 is 13 amino acids long. Germline CDR1 reads MNHNS; CDR2 reads SASEGT. Trimming removed 3 bases from V and 10 bases from J; junction bases left unmatched: 5. The DNA of the CDR3 is TGTGCCAGCAGTGATAGGACAGGGCTACCCCAGCATTTT. Amino acids: CASSDRTGLPQHF.

This clonotype was seen many times. The V and J genes are TRBV20-1 and TRBJ1-1; D gene unclear. Germline values: CDR1 DFQATT, CDR2 SNEGSKA (reference sequence). V shed 6 bases and J shed 3 bases, with 17 bases lying between them. CDR3 length equals 14 residues. The CDR3 here is CSALGWVQDTEAFF. DNA of the CDR3: TGCAGTGCCCTGGGTTGGGTCCAGGACACTGAAGCTTTCTTT.

The V call is TRBV24-1, the J call TRBJ2-5; D is possibly TRBD1 or TRBD2 (5 bases each). This CDR3 is 12 amino acids long. Germline values: CDR1 KGHDR, CDR2 SFDVKD. V was cut by 12 bases and J by 5 bases, with 15 bases left in between. The CDR3 loop is CASGTLGETQYF. DNA for the CDR3: TGTGCCTCCGGGACCTTGGGGGAGACCCAGTACTTC.

This clonotype has only a few counts. The chain combines TRBV30 with TRBJ1-6; D ambiguous. The CDR3 has 16 amino acids. The V end lost 7 bases, the J end lost 0 bases, and 16 bases lay between the germline ends. CDR1 is GTSNPN, CDR2 SVGIG, per germline (reference sequence). The DNA for the CDR3 is TGTGCCTCTCCCCGAGAACGGAGCTCCTATAATTCACCCCTCCACTTT. Translation gives CASPRERSSYNSPLHF.

This clonotype came up many times. The V gene is TRBV29-1, the J gene TRBJ1-6, with a possible D match to TRBD1 (5 bases). V lost 4 bases and J 10 bases, leaving 14 bases between the germline ends. Germline lookup yields CDR1 SQVTM and CDR2 ANQGSEA. The CDR3 spans 13 residues. The CDR3 protein is CSVVETVGSPLHF. CDR3 in DNA: TGCAGCGTTGTGGAGACAGTGGGATCACCCCTCCACTTT.

The chain is built from TRBV24-1 and TRBJ1-5; no reliable D call. Germline CDR1 reads KGHDR; CDR2 reads SFDVKD. V was clipped by 6 bases and J by 0 bases, with 5 bases between them. The CDR3 extends over 13 amino acids. CDR3 protein: CATSFGSNQPQHF. DNA for the CDR3: TGTGCCACCAGTTTCGGTAGCAATCAGCCCCAGCATTTT.

The chain recombines TRBV7-9 with TRBJ2-7; 9 nucleotides align to TRBD2. The ends lost 5 bases at V and 4 bases at J; junction bases unmatched: 12. The CDR3 is made up of 16 amino acids. Per the germline V gene, CDR1 is SEHNR and CDR2 is FQNEAQ (reference sequence). CDR3 sequence: CASSRGRGGRWYEQYF. CDR3 coding DNA: TGTGCCAGCAGCCGCGGGAGGGGAGGCCGATGGTACGAGCAGTACTTC.

The CDR3 DNA is TGTGCCAGCAGTATAGTGAGGGCAACTAATGAAAAACTGTTTTTT. Its protein is CASSIVRATNEKLFF. The chain employs TRBV28 and TRBJ1-4, with no clear D. CDR1 is MDHEN and CDR2 is SYDVKM in the germline V gene. V gave up 5 bases and J gave up 0 bases, with 10 bases separating them. The CDR3 runs to 15 residues.

This clonotype was seen more than once but under ten times. The J gene is TRBJ2-1, the V gene TRBV6-6; 10 bases fit TRBD2. The CDR3 is made up of 13 amino acids. From germline, CDR1 is MNHNY and CDR2 SVGAGI (reference sequence). J gave up 7 bases and V 3 bases, and 0 bases lay outside the gene matches. The DNA for the CDR3 is TGTGCCAGCAGTTATAGCGGGAGGAATGAGCAGTTCTTC. Translated, it gives CASSYSGRNEQFF.

The table lists this clonotype with a few counts. The chain uses TRBV21-1 and TRBJ2-4. TRBV21-1 is a pseudogene segment. The CDR3 sequence is 17 residues long. The CDR3 protein is CASSKNQEHRTKNIQYF. As DNA, the CDR3 is TGTGCCAGCAGCAAAAACCAGGAACATAGGACCAAAAACATTCAGTACTTC.

The table lists this clonotype with many counts. The rearrangement joins TRBV7-8 to TRBJ2-1; D possibly corresponds to TRBD2 (6 bases). The CDR3 is 15 residues long. V was clipped by 0 bases and J by 7 bases, with 13 bases between them. Germline-derived CDR1 and CDR2 are SGHVS and FQNEAQ. CDR3 sequence: CASSLAEGRYNEQFF. CDR3 nucleotide sequence: TGTGCCAGCAGCTTAGCGGAGGGCCGATATAATGAGCAGTTCTTC.